This T cell receptor (beta chain) was identified in a study of radiation and T cells in renal cell carcinoma. Across the study: Nephrectomy followed 15 Gy stereotactic body radiation by 4 weeks. Whole-study findings and limits: Top tumor clonotypes rose in blood 2 weeks post-radiation, then contracted. No pretreatment tumor biopsies were available for baseline clonotypes.

Points on this clone: The antigen remains unidentified.

TCRdb's table, derived via immunoSEQ multiplex PCR, lists solely in-frame clones and lacks some. The sample shows about 130,000 clones, about 88% of them seen only once. CDR3 size: 16 residues. Germline V gene data show CDR1 as SQVTM and CDR2 as ANQGSEA. The V and J ends lost 5 bases and 5 bases, in that order; junction bases with no gene match: 11. Indicated time point: baseline pretreatment blood. Treatment described: 15 Gy SBRT to primary tumor, nephrectomy 4 weeks later. The patient's renal cell carcinoma had clear cell pathology. This material consisted of blood, taken from a patient whose treatment included radiotherapy and nephrectomy. The chain combines TRBV29-1 with TRBJ2-3, with 12 positions matching TRBD1. This receptor was identified in a woman between 45 and 60 years old with renal cell carcinoma. The CDR3 region has the DNA TGCAGCGTTCTAAGTTCGGGACAGGGGGCCGGAGATACGCAGTATTTT. Translation gives CSVLSSGQGAGDTQYF.